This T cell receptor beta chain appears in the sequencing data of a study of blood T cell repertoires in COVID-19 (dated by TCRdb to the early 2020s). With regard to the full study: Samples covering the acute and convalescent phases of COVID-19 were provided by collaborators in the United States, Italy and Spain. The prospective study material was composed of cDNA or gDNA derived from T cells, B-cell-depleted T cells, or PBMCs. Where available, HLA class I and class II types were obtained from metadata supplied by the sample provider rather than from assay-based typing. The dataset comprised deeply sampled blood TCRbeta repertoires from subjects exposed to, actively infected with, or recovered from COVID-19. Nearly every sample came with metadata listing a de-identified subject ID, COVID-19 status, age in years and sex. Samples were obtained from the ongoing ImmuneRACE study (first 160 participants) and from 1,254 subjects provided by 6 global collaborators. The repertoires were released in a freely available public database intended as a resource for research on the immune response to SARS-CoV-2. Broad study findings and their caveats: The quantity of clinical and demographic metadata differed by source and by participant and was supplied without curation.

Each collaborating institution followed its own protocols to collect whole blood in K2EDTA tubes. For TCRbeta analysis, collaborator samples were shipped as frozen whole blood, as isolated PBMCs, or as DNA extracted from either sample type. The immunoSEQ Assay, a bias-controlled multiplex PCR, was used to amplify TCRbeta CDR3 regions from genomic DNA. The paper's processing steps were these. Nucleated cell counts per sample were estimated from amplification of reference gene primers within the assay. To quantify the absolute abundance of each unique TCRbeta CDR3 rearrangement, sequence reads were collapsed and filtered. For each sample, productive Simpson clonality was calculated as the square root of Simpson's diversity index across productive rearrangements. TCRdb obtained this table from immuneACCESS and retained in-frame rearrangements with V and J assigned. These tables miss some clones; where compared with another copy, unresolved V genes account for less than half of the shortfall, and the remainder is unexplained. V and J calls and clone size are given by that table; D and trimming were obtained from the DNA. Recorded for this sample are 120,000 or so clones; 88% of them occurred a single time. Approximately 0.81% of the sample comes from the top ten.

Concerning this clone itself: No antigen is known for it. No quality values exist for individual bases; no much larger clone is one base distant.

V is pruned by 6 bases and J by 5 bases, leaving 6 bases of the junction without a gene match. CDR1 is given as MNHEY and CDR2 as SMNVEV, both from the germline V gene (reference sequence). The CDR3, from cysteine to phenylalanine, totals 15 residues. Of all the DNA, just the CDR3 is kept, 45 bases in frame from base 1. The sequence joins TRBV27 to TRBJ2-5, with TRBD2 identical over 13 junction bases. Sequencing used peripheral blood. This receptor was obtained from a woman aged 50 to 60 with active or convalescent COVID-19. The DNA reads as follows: TGTGCCAGCAGACTAGCGGGAGGGCCCGCGGAGACCCAGTACTTC. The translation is CASRLAGGPAETQYF.